The 13 T cell receptor beta chains reported below all come from one sample, sequenced in a study of sequential checkpoint blockade in melanoma. Method: immunoSEQ multiplex PCR; TCRdb's copy keeps in-frame clones and lacks some. The data contain about 22,000 clones, roughly 80% of them singletons. Treatment noted: randomized to nivolumab then ipilimumab (arm A) or the reverse (arm B). Sequences were derived from CD8+ T cells sorted from blood (inferred from file names), sampled from a patient given nivolumab and ipilimumab in sequence. These receptors all stem from a human donor with melanoma.

The chain couples TRBV30 to TRBJ2-3; TRBD1 might be the D (6 bases). The CDR3 extends over 14 amino acids. Trimming pared 0 bases from V and 3 bases from J, leaving 10 bases between. CDR1 is GTSNPN and CDR2 is SVGIG in the germline V gene (reference sequence). The CDR3 DNA follows: TGTGCCTGGAGTGTCGTCAGGGGTACAGATACGCAGTATTTT. It encodes CAWSVVRGTDTQYF.

The J gene is TRBJ1-2, the V gene TRBV6-5; D is uncertain. The CDR3 consists of 15 residues. Trimming removed 2 bases from V and 6 bases from J, with 16 bases in between. From germline, CDR1 is MNHEY and CDR2 SVGAGI. CDR3 sequence reads: CASSYTGRVLDGYTF. CDR3 coding DNA: TGTGCCAGCAGTTACACGGGGAGGGTTCTGGATGGCTACACCTTC.

The chain carries TRBV7-6 and TRBJ1-1; no firm D call. V lost 3 bases to trimming and J lost 6 bases, with 11 bases between them. Germline CDR1 is SGHVS and CDR2 is FNYEAQ. The CDR3 extends over 13 amino acids. The CDR3 DNA is TGTGCCAGCAGCTTCAAAAGGGAGGCTGAAGCTTTCTTT. Translating gives CASSFKREAEAFF.

V is TRBV7-9 and J is TRBJ2-5; TRBD2 is a possible D gene (5 bases). The germline V gene has CDR1 SEHNR and CDR2 FQNEAQ (reference sequence). This CDR3 is built from 14 residues. Trimming stripped 6 bases from V and 2 bases from J, with 13 bases between. The CDR3 region is CASSPRTHQETQYF. In DNA, the CDR3 is TGTGCCAGCAGTCCCAGGACTCATCAAGAGACCCAGTACTTC.

This clone showed up just once. This chain links TRBV6-5 with TRBJ2-5, with 7 bases identical to TRBD1. The J call may be mistaken, given a closer DNA end match to TRBJ2-7. CDR1 and CDR2 from the germline V gene are MNHEY and SVGAGI. This CDR3 has 14 amino acids. The DNA of the CDR3 is TGTGCCAGCAGCCCTTTGGGACAGAACTACGAGCAGTACTTC. Translating it yields CASSPLGQNYEQYF.

The chain joins TRBV4-3 to TRBJ2-7, with D perhaps matching TRBD1 (6 bases). Germline V lookup: CDR1 LGHNA, CDR2 YSLEER. This CDR3 has 17 amino acids. Trimming took off 0 bases at V and 3 bases at J, with 18 bases between the two ends. The CDR3 nucleotides are TGCGCCAGCAGCCAAGAGGGTGAGGCGACAGGAGTCTACGAGCAGTACTTC. Its translation: CASSQEGEATGVYEQYF.

The chain recombines TRBV27 with TRBJ2-3, with TRBD2 as a possible D gene (5 bases). The CDR3 contains 13 residues. CDR1 is MNHEY, CDR2 SMNVEV, per germline (reference sequence). Trimming took off 6 bases at V and 0 bases at J, with 7 bases between the two ends. CDR3 region: CASSTGSTDTQYF. In nucleotides, the CDR3 is TGTGCCAGCAGCACGGGGAGCACAGATACGCAGTATTTT.

V gene TRBV27 combines with J gene TRBJ1-5, with 8 bases identical to TRBD1. V lost 6 bases to trimming and J lost 2 bases; unmatched junction nucleotides: 0. Germline V gives CDR1 MNHEY, CDR2 SMNVEV (reference sequence). The CDR3 loop spans 13 amino acids. The CDR3 sequence is CASRGQGNQPQHF. CDR3 in DNA: TGTGCCAGCAGGGGACAGGGCAATCAGCCCCAGCATTTT.

CDR3 amino acids: CAISDRGGDTQYF. CDR3 nucleotide sequence: TGTGCCATCAGTGACAGGGGAGGGGATACGCAGTATTTT. The chain couples TRBV10-3 to TRBJ2-3, with a weak D call TRBD2 (7 bases). CDR3 length: 13 amino acids. Germline V gene data show CDR1 as ENHRY and CDR2 as SYGVKD. Trimming shortened V by 3 bases and J by 6 bases, and 10 bases separated the two germline ends.

The chain employs TRBV7-8 and TRBJ2-7, with TRBD1 matching 7 bases. This CDR3 spans 15 amino acids. Germline V gene data show CDR1 as SGHVS and CDR2 as FQNEAQ. The ends lost 2 bases at V and 4 bases at J; junction bases unmatched: 8. Here the CDR3 reads CASSLTPGQNYEQYF. CDR3 coding DNA: TGTGCCAGCAGCTTAACTCCGGGACAGAATTACGAGCAGTACTTC.

The V call is TRBV6-5, the J call TRBJ2-2; 7 bases agree with TRBD2. With 7 bases clipped from V and 6 bases from J, the junction kept 8 bases outside the gene matches. The CDR3 length is 14 residues. Looked up from germline, CDR1 is MNHEY and CDR2 is SVGAGI. In nucleotides, the CDR3 is TGTGCCAGCACCTACGGGAGGTTCGCCGGGGAGCTGTTTTTT. Protein product: CASTYGRFAGELFF.

V gene TRBV5-1 combines with J gene TRBJ2-7, with 7 bases lining up with TRBD2. This CDR3 is 15 amino acids long. Germline CDR1 SGHRS, CDR2 YFSETQ. The trim removed 0 bases at V and 5 bases at J, leaving 8 bases unmatched. This CDR3 is CASSLGSGGIDEQYF. Written as DNA, the CDR3 is TGCGCCAGCAGCTTGGGCTCGGGGGGTATCGACGAGCAGTACTTC. Filled out from reference TRBV5-1 and TRBJ2-7, the complete variable domain reads KAGVTQTPRYLIKTRGQQVTLSCSPISGHRSVSWYQQTPGQGLQFLFEYFSETQRNKGNFPGRFSGRQFSNSRSEMNVSTLELGDSALYLCASSLGSGGIDEQYFGPGTRLTVT.

This clone was recorded only once. The genes are TRBV4-2 and TRBJ2-1; D perhaps matches TRBD2 (6 bases). CDR1 is LGHNA and CDR2 is YNFKEQ in the germline V gene. The CDR3 has 16 residues. Between the trimmed V and J ends, which lost 0 bases and 5 bases, there was a span of 14 bases. CDR3 bases: TGTGCCAGCAGCCAAGATCCCCCTAGCGTGGACAATGAGCAGTTCTTC. Amino acid sequence: CASSQDPPSVDNEQFF.